The clone carrying this T cell receptor (beta chain) has ten or more counts. Trimming left V 0 bases short and J 0 bases short, with 3 bases between. CDR1 and CDR2 from the germline V gene are SGHRS and YFSETQ. The CDR3 totals 13 residues. This entry belongs to a study of HIV-infected patients and healthy controls. Reverse transcription used about 500 ng RNA and constant-region primers for alpha and beta. Using multiplexing indices, alpha and beta chain libraries were generated apart by chain-specific third strand synthesis. Using its own MiXCR run on the 5' RACE reads, TCRdb lists one record per CDR3 protein. The data hold under 20,000 distinct CDR3 sequences, with approximately 5.8% observed a single time. The repertoire came from unfractionated whole blood and reflected all unsorted peripheral T cells.

The sample consisted of blood. This receptor was taken from an adult in good health. This chain uses TRBV5-1 with TRBJ1-1; D unresolved. In DNA form, the CDR3 reads TGCGCCAGCAGCTTGGGGGTGAACACTGAAGCTTTCTTT. The encoded protein is CASSLGVNTEAFF.